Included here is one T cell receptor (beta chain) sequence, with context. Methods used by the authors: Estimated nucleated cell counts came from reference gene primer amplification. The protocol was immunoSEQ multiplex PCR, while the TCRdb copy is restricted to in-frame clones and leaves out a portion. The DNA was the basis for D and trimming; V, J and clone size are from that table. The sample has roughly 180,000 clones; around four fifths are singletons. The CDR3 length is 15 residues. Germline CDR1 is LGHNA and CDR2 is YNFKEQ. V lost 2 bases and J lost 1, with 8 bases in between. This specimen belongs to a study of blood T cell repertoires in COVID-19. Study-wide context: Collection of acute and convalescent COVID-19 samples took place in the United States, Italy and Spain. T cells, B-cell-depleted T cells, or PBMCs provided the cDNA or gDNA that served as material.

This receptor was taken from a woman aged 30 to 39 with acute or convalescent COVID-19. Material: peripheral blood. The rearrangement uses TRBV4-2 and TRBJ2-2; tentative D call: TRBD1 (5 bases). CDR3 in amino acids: CASSQPTGNTGELFF. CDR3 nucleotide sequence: TGTGCCAGCAGCCAACCCACAGGGAACACCGGGGAGCTGTTTTTT.